A selection of T cell receptor beta chains follows, all from one sample in a study of high-grade serous ovarian cancer treatment subgroups. Here immunoSEQ multiplex PCR was the method, and the copy in TCRdb shows in-frame clones only, minus some. The sample lists roughly 18,000 clones, approximately 81% occurring once. The material sequenced was tumor tissue. The receptors derive from a human donor with high-grade serous ovarian cancer. Each CDR3 is given without its conserved first and last residue. Each record gives: V gene, J gene, CDR3 protein.

v_gene: TRBV30; j_gene: TRBJ1-2; CDR3aa: AWSASLGARGYT
v_gene: TRBV11-2; j_gene: TRBJ2-2; CDR3aa: ASSIGLAGFTGELF
v_gene: TRBV18; j_gene: TRBJ1-5; CDR3aa: ASSPRQTPSNQPQH
v_gene: TRBV7-2; j_gene: TRBJ2-5; CDR3aa: ASRSRLAGVETQY
v_gene: TRBV2; j_gene: TRBJ1-1; CDR3aa: ASSEREGTEAF
v_gene: TRBV30; j_gene: TRBJ2-7; CDR3aa: AWTKLPWETAS
v_gene: TRBV11-3; j_gene: TRBJ1-1; CDR3aa: ASSVVTGGTEAF
v_gene: TRBV7-2; j_gene: TRBJ1-3; CDR3aa: ASSLVGGSGNTIY
v_gene: TRBV15; j_gene: TRBJ2-1; CDR3aa: ATSRDPSLGGNEQF
v_gene: TRBV7-9; j_gene: TRBJ2-2; CDR3aa: ASSLPSTGELF
v_gene: TRBV19; j_gene: TRBJ1-2; CDR3aa: ASSIIGGRRGYGYT
v_gene: TRBV7-9; j_gene: TRBJ1-4; CDR3aa: ASSSGQETWHEKLF
v_gene: TRBV9; j_gene: TRBJ1-1; CDR3aa: ASSSRDTFLNTEAF
v_gene: TRBV6-1; j_gene: TRBJ2-7; CDR3aa: ASSESIQNDEQY
v_gene: TRBV5-6; j_gene: TRBJ2-7; CDR3aa: ASSGSRGPIFSYEQY
v_gene: TRBV7-9; j_gene: TRBJ2-5; CDR3aa: ASSQVGKGETQY
v_gene: TRBV11-3; j_gene: TRBJ1-1; CDR3aa: ASSSPGGGANTEAF
v_gene: TRBV5-1; j_gene: TRBJ1-1; CDR3aa: ASSLGRDGAGEAF
v_gene: TRBV18; j_gene: TRBJ1-1; CDR3aa: ASSPRAGNTEAF
v_gene: TRBV5-1; j_gene: TRBJ2-1; CDR3aa: ASSPSGYEQF
v_gene: TRBV5-1; j_gene: TRBJ1-2; CDR3aa: ASSLGDYSGYT
v_gene: TRBV6-6; j_gene: TRBJ1-5; CDR3aa: ASSSPGNQPQH
v_gene: TRBV27; j_gene: TRBJ1-3; CDR3aa: ASSSTSVQGSGNTIY
v_gene: TRBV4-3; j_gene: TRBJ1-2; CDR3aa: ASSRSGEDGYT
v_gene: TRBV19; j_gene: TRBJ1-3; CDR3aa: ASSIGPSGNTIY
v_gene: TRBV6-5; j_gene: TRBJ1-5; CDR3aa: ASSTGTLNQPQH
v_gene: TRBV28; j_gene: TRBJ1-5; CDR3aa: ASISSEGQGIFSNQPQH
v_gene: TRBV9; j_gene: TRBJ2-3; CDR3aa: ASSVAPSWEDTQY
v_gene: TRBV28; j_gene: TRBJ2-5; CDR3aa: ASSLGAGGYETQY
v_gene: TRBV11-3; j_gene: TRBJ2-1; CDR3aa: ASSIPQGAEQF
v_gene: TRBV28; j_gene: TRBJ2-1; CDR3aa: ATSLTSGRAWGYNEQF
v_gene: TRBV27; j_gene: TRBJ2-7; CDR3aa: ASSYRPTYEQY
v_gene: TRBV11-2; j_gene: TRBJ1-5; CDR3aa: ASSLDHVYNQPQH
v_gene: TRBV7-6; j_gene: TRBJ1-1; CDR3aa: ASSSDRNTEAF
v_gene: TRBV7-2; j_gene: TRBJ1-1; CDR3aa: ASSLTGGRDTEAF
v_gene: TRBV21-1; j_gene: TRBJ1-5; CDR3aa: ASRINSNQPQH
v_gene: TRBV7-6; j_gene: TRBJ2-7; CDR3aa: ASVGGAEQY
v_gene: TRBV9; j_gene: TRBJ2-1; CDR3aa: ASSPRPLGSYNEQF
v_gene: TRBV6-5; j_gene: TRBJ1-1; CDR3aa: ASSSPWTTETPEAF
v_gene: TRBV4-3; j_gene: TRBJ2-5; CDR3aa: ASSQDILAGGRETQY
v_gene: TRBV28; j_gene: TRBJ1-5; CDR3aa: ASRSAERQNQPQH
v_gene: TRBV6-5; j_gene: TRBJ2-3; CDR3aa: ASSLSRLTDTQY
v_gene: TRBV11-2; j_gene: TRBJ2-5; CDR3aa: ASSRGQAGTQY
v_gene: TRBV7-8; j_gene: TRBJ1-4; CDR3aa: ASSRRGTANEKLF
v_gene: TRBV5-1; j_gene: TRBJ1-3; CDR3aa: ASSLEHHSGNTIY
v_gene: TRBV28; j_gene: TRBJ1-5; CDR3aa: ASHSSLGAQPQH
v_gene: TRBV11-2; j_gene: TRBJ2-3; CDR3aa: ASSWAGGADTQY
v_gene: TRBV5-4; j_gene: TRBJ2-5; CDR3aa: ASSNAGTGQETQY
v_gene: TRBV28; j_gene: TRBJ2-1; CDR3aa: ASVLSGRAPYEQF
v_gene: TRBV2; j_gene: TRBJ2-7; CDR3aa: ASSEQVWYEQY
v_gene: TRBV7-9; j_gene: TRBJ2-5; CDR3aa: ASSLALLAGQETQY
v_gene: TRBV11-2; j_gene: TRBJ2-1; CDR3aa: ASSYRPGVGTNEQF
v_gene: TRBV5-1; j_gene: TRBJ2-3; CDR3aa: ASSLGGYTDTQY
v_gene: TRBV18; j_gene: TRBJ2-6; CDR3aa: ASSVTGGAGANVLT